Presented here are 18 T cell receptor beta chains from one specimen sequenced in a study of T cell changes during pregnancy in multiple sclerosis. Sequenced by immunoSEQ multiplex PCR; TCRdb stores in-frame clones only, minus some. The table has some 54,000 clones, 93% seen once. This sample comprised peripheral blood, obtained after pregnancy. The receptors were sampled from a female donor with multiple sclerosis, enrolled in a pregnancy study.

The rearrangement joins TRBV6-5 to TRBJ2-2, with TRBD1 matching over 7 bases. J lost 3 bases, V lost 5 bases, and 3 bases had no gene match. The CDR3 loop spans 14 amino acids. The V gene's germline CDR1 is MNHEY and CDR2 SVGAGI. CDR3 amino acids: CASSVGTDTGELFF. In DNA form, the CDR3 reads TGTGCCAGCAGTGTCGGGACAGACACCGGGGAGCTGTTTTTT.

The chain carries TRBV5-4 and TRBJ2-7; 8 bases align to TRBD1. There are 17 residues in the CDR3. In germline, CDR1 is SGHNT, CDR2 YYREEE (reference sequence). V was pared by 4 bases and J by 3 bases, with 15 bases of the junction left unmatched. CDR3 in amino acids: CASSAWRPGQGFYEQYF. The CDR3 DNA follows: TGTGCCAGCAGCGCTTGGAGGCCCGGACAGGGTTTCTACGAGCAGTACTTC. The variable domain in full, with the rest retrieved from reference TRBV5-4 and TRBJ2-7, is ETGVTQSPTHLIKTRGQQVTLRCSSQSGHNTVSWYQQALGQGPQFIFQYYREEENGRGNFPPRFSGLQFPNYSSELNVNALELDDSALYLCASSAWRPGQGFYEQYFGPGTRLTVT.

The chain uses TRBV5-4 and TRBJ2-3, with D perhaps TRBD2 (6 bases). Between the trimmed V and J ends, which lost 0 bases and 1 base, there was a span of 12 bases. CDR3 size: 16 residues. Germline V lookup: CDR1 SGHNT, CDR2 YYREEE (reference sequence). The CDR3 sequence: CASSLVLSGGTDTQYF. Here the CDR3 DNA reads TGTGCCAGCAGCTTGGTACTGTCGGGGGGCACAGATACGCAGTATTTT.

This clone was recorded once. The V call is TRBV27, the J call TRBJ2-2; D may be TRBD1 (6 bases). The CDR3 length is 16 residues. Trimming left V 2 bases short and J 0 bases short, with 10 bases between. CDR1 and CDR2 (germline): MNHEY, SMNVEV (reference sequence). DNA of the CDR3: TGTGCCAGCAGTTTAAGGGACACAACGAACACCGGGGAGCTGTTTTTT. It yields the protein CASSLRDTTNTGELFF.

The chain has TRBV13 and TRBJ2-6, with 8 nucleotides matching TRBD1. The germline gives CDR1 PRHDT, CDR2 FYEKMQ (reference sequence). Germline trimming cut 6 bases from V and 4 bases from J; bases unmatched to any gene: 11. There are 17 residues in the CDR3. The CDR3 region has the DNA TGTGCCAGCAGTCCCGGGACAGGCCTGAGGGGGGCCAACGTCCTGACTTTC. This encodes CASSPGTGLRGANVLTF. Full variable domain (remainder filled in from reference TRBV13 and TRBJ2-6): AAGVIQSPRHLIKEKRETATLKCYPIPRHDTVYWYQQGPGQDPQFLISFYEKMQSDKGSIPDRFSAQQFSDYHSELNMSSLELGDSALYFCASSPGTGLRGANVLTFGAGSRLTVL.

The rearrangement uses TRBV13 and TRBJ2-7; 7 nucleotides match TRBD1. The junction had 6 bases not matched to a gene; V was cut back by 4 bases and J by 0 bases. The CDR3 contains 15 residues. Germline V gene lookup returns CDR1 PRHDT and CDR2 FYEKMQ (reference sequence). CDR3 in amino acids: CASSSGTDSSYEQYF. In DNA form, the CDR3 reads TGTGCCAGCAGCTCCGGGACAGATAGCTCCTACGAGCAGTACTTC.

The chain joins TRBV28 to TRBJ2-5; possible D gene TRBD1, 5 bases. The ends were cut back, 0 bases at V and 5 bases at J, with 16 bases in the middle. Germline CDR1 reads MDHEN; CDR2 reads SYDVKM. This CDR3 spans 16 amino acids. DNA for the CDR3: TGTGCCAGCAGTTTATGGGGGCGGATGGGAATGGAGACCCAGTACTTC. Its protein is CASSLWGRMGMETQYF.

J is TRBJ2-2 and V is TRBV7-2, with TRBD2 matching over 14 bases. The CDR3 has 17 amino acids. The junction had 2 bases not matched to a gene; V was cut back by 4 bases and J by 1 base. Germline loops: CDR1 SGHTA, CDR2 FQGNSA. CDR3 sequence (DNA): TGTGCCAGCAGCTACGGACTAGCGGGAGGGAACACCGGGGAGCTGTTTTTT. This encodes CASSYGLAGGNTGELFF.

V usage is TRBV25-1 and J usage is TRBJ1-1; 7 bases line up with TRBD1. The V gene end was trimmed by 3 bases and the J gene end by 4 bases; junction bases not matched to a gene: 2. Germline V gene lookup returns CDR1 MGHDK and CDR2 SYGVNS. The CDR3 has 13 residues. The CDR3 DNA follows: TGTGCCAGCAGTGACTACAGGGGCACTGAAGCTTTCTTT. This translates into CASSDYRGTEAFF.

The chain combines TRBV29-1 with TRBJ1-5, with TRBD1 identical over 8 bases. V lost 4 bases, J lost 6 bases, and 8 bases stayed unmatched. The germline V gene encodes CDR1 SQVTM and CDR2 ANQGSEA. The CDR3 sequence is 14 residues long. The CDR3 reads CSVVETGVGQPQHF. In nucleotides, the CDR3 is TGCAGCGTTGTCGAGACAGGGGTCGGTCAGCCCCAGCATTTT.

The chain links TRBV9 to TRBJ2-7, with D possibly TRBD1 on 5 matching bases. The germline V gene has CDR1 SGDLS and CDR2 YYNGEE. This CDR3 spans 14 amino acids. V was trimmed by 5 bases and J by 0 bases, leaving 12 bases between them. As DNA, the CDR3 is TGTGCCAGCAGTGCCACAGGAGACTCCTACGAGCAGTACTTC. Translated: CASSATGDSYEQYF.

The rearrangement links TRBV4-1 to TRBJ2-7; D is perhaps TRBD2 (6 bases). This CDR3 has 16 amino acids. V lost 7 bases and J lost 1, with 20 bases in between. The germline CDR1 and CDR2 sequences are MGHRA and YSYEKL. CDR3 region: CASNTNPGLTSYEQYF. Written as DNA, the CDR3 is TGCGCCAGCAACACCAATCCGGGACTCACATCCTACGAGCAGTACTTC.

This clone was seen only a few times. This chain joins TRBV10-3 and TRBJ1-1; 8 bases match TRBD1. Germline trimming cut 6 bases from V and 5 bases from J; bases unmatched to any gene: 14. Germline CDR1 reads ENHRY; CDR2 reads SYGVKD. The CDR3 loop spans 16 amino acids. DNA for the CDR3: TGTGCCATCAGCGACCATTTCAGGGGGCTGAGGACTGAAGCTTTCTTT. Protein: CAISDHFRGLRTEAFF.

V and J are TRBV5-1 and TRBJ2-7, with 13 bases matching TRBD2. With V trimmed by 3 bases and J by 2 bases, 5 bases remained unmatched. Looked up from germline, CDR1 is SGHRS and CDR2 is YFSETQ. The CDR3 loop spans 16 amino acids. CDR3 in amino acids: CASSSGLAGAPYEQYF. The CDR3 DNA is TGCGCCAGCAGCTCCGGACTAGCGGGAGCGCCCTACGAGCAGTACTTC.

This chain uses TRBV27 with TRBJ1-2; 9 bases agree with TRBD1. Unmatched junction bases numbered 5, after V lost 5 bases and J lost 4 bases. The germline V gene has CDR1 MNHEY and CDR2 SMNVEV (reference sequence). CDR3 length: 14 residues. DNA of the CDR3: TGTGCCAGCAGTCACAGGGGGCTCGGCTATGGCTACACCTTC. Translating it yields CASSHRGLGYGYTF.

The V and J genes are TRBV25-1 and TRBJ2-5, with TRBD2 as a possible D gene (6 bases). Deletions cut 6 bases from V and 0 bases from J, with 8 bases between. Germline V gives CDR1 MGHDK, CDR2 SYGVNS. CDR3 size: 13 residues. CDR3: CASRREYQETQYF. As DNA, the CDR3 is TGTGCCAGCAGACGGGAGTACCAAGAGACCCAGTACTTC.

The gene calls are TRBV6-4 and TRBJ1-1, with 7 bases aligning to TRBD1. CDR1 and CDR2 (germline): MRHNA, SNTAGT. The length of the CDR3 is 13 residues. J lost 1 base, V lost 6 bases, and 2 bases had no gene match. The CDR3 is CASSRDRNTEAFF. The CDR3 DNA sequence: TGTGCCAGCAGCCGGGACAGGAACACTGAAGCTTTCTTT.

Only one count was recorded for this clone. The CDR3: CASSQGLSSSYEQYF. DNA for the CDR3: TGTGCCAGCAGCCAGGGACTCTCCTCTTCCTACGAGCAGTACTTC. J is TRBJ2-5 and V is TRBV7-9; tentatively, D is TRBD2 (6 bases). The J call may not be correct, given that the DNA end is closer to TRBJ2-7. The CDR3 length is 15 residues. CDR1 SEHNR and CDR2 FQNEAQ come from the germline V gene (reference sequence).